This is a list of T cell receptor beta chains from one sample in a study of technical replicates of blood from a few donors. TCRdb's copy holds only in-frame clones and misses some; the assay was immunoSEQ multiplex PCR. The table shows roughly 83,000 clones, with more than 90% occurring only once. Sequences were obtained from T cells isolated from PBMCs. Receptors originate from a human donor in good health. Each CDR3 is given with its conserved first and last residue. Each record gives: V gene, D gene, clone size, J gene, CDR3 protein, CDR3 DNA. D genes are given only for firm matches. Size is stated for part of the rows, as once, few or many counts, or as a class when the clone is expanded.

>TRBV25-1|TRBD2|NA|TRBJ2-1
CASSAGTSGSGNEQFF
TGTGCCAGCAGTGCTGGGACTAGCGGGAGTGGCAATGAGCAGTTCTTC
>TRBV4-1|TRBD1|NA|TRBJ1-3
CASSQGQGTGNTIYF
TGCGCCAGCAGCCAAGGACAGGGGACTGGAAACACCATATATTTT
>TRBV29-1|TRBD1|NA|TRBJ1-3
CSVIRDSSPSGNTIYF
TGCAGCGTCATCCGGGACAGTAGTCCCTCTGGAAACACCATATATTTT
>TRBV5-1|TRBD1|few|TRBJ1-1
CASSLGPTGSTEAFF
TGCGCCAGCAGCTTGGGTCCGACAGGGAGCACTGAAGCTTTCTTT
>TRBV6-1|NA|NA|TRBJ1-5
CASSEVGHRSNQPQHF
TGTGCCAGCAGTGAAGTGGGACACCGGAGCAATCAGCCCCAGCATTTT
>TRBV10-3|NA|NA|TRBJ1-5
CAISEVDRAGNQPQHF
TGTGCCATCAGTGAGGTCGACAGAGCCGGCAATCAGCCCCAGCATTTT
>TRBV2|NA|NA|TRBJ1-1
CASSDRGEAFF
TGTGCCAGCAGTGACCGGGGGGAAGCTTTCTTT
>TRBV7-6|NA|NA|TRBJ1-5
CASSLEREGVNQPQHF
TGTGCCAGCAGCTTAGAGCGGGAGGGTGTGAATCAGCCCCAGCATTTT
>TRBV19|NA|NA|TRBJ2-5
CASNRPGDQETQYF
TGTGCCAGTAATAGACCGGGGGATCAAGAGACCCAGTACTTC
>TRBV6-1|NA|NA|TRBJ2-7
CASSKAGGDYEQYF
TGTGCCAGCAGTAAGGCCGGAGGAGATTACGAGCAGTACTTC
>TRBV5-1|TRBD2|NA|TRBJ2-7
CASSSRTSGAYEQYF
TGCGCCAGCAGCTCTAGGACTAGCGGGGCCTACGAGCAGTACTTC
>TRBV6-1|TRBD1|NA|TRBJ2-7
CASSATSGTEHRQYF
TGTGCCAGCAGCGCCACCTCTGGGACAGAGCACAGGCAGTACTTC
>TRBV6-6|NA|NA|TRBJ1-2
CASRPTTGYGYTF
TGTGCCAGCAGACCTACAACAGGTTATGGCTACACCTTC
>TRBV11-2|NA|NA|TRBJ2-7
CASSLVGAGATYEQYF
TGTGCCAGCAGCTTAGTTGGTGCAGGCGCTACCTACGAGCAGTACTTC
>TRBV10-1|NA|NA|TRBJ1-5
CASSEQGQPQHF
TGCGCCAGCAGTGAACAGGGTCAGCCCCAGCATTTT
>TRBV5-6|NA|few|TRBJ2-7
CASSPTGSYEQYF
TGTGCCAGCAGCCCGACAGGTAGCTACGAGCAGTACTTC
>TRBV18|NA|NA|TRBJ2-7
CASSPAGTDSYEQYF
TGTGCCAGCTCACCCGCCGGGACTGATTCCTACGAGCAGTACTTC
>TRBV9|TRBD1|NA|TRBJ2-5
CASSVAGGDQETQYF
TGTGCCAGCAGCGTAGCAGGGGGCGACCAAGAGACCCAGTACTTC
>TRBV28|TRBD2|once|TRBJ2-7
CASSDLLGLAGYEQYF
TGTGCCAGCAGCGACCTTCTGGGACTAGCGGGTTACGAGCAGTACTTC
>TRBV11-2|NA|NA|TRBJ1-4
CASSLGPATLEKLFF
TGTGCCAGCAGCTTAGGACCGGCGACTTTGGAAAAACTGTTTTTT
>TRBV27|TRBD1|NA|TRBJ2-7
CASSLEGAEAFHYEQYF
TGTGCCAGCAGTTTAGAGGGGGCGGAGGCTTTTCACTACGAGCAGTACTTC
>TRBV4-1|TRBD1|NA|TRBJ2-3
CASSPTSGTGKTDTQYF
TGCGCCAGCAGCCCAACTTCCGGGACAGGGAAAACAGATACGCAGTATTTT
>TRBV11-3|NA|NA|TRBJ2-5
CASSLVTTQETQYF
TGTGCCAGCAGCTTAGTGACTACACAAGAGACCCAGTACTTC
>TRBV7-2|NA|NA|TRBJ1-3
CASSLASLEGNTIYF
TGTGCCAGCAGCTTAGCGTCCCTAGAAGGAAACACCATATATTTT
>TRBV7-9|NA|NA|TRBJ1-1
CASSLNTEAFF
TGTGCCAGCAGCCTCAACACTGAAGCTTTCTTT
>TRBV6-1|TRBD1|NA|TRBJ2-7
CASSLGQGYLYEQYF
TGTGCCAGCAGTTTAGGACAGGGTTATCTCTACGAGCAGTACTTC
>TRBV7-9|NA|NA|TRBJ2-1
CASNAIRGRNNEQFF
TGTGCCAGCAACGCTATCCGAGGGAGGAACAATGAGCAGTTCTTC
>TRBV4-2|TRBD2|once|TRBJ2-3
CASSLPHPRTSGGAITDTQYF
TGTGCCAGCAGCCTCCCTCACCCCCGGACTAGCGGGGGGGCCATAACAGATACGCAGTATTTT
>TRBV19|TRBD2|medium-sized|TRBJ2-7
CASSTAAGRTYEQYF
TGTGCCAGTAGTACCGCAGCGGGACGAACCTACGAGCAGTACTTC
>TRBV29-1|TRBD2|NA|TRBJ2-1
CSVEDPGLAGINEQFF
TGCAGCGTTGAAGACCCGGGACTAGCGGGGATTAATGAGCAGTTCTTC
>TRBV18|TRBD1|NA|TRBJ1-6
CASSPRDSYNSPLHF
TGTGCCAGCTCACCTCGGGACAGCTATAATTCACCCCTCCACTTT
>TRBV5-1|TRBD2|NA|TRBJ2-3
CASRREGDTQYF
TGCGCCAGCAGAAGGGAGGGGGATACGCAGTATTTT
>TRBV19|NA|once|TRBJ1-5
CASRKIQGAGDQPQHF
TGTGCCAGTAGAAAAATACAGGGAGCCGGGGATCAGCCCCAGCATTTT
>TRBV18|NA|NA|TRBJ1-1
CASSRLGTEAFF
TGTGCCAGCTCCCGACTCGGAACTGAAGCTTTCTTT
>TRBV2|NA|NA|TRBJ1-2
CASRDSGSYGYTF
TGTGCCAGCAGGGACAGTGGGAGCTATGGCTACACCTTC
>TRBV10-2|TRBD1|NA|TRBJ1-5
CATRGQGGTLPQHF
TGCGCCACAAGGGGACAGGGCGGGACGCTGCCCCAGCATTTT
>TRBV18|TRBD1|once|TRBJ1-2
CASSPPGTGFGYTF
TGTGCCAGCTCACCCCCCGGGACAGGGTTCGGCTACACCTTC
>TRBV7-8|TRBD1|NA|TRBJ2-7
CASSQGTAASYEQYF
TGTGCCAGCAGCCAAGGGACAGCCGCCTCCTACGAGCAGTACTTC
>TRBV6-6|NA|NA|TRBJ1-2
CASSRDFNYGYTF
TGTGCCAGCAGTCGGGACTTTAACTATGGCTACACCTTC
>TRBV19|NA|NA|TRBJ2-1
CASSNSLGGYNEQFF
TGTGCCAGTAGTAATTCTTTAGGGGGCTACAATGAGCAGTTCTTC
>TRBV28|TRBD2|NA|TRBJ2-1
CASYSGSSPTNEQFF
TGTGCCAGTTATAGCGGGAGTTCCCCTACAAATGAGCAGTTCTTC